The source of this TCR beta chain is a study of Graves' ophthalmopathy and Graves' hyperthyroidism. This clonotype was observed at least ten times. Its antigen is unknown. Diagnosis was based on clinical symptoms, serum thyroxine, TRAb, thyroid ultrasound and orbital computed tomography. Regarding the study as a whole: Sensitivity reached roughly 70% and specificity around 76% when the model predicted ophthalmopathy progression. A model of 13 signatures distinguished ophthalmopathy from stable hyperthyroidism at around 90% sensitivity and about 80% specificity. The authors also found most expanded thyroid clonotypes above 0.001 frequency in blood.

Scientists amplified the TCR beta CDR3 regions from RNA transcripts. Second-round multiplex PCR came after first-round RT-PCR with HTBI primers. TCRdb re-derived calls from the multiplex PCR reads in MiXCR, one entry per CDR3 protein. The repertoire includes around 470,000 distinct CDR3 sequences, approximately 15% of them detected once, and 9.5% to 10% sits in the top ten. Specimen: blood. The TCR sequence derives from a woman in her twenties or thirties with Graves' ophthalmopathy.

Here the CDR3 reads CASSSSGGLGYEQYF. The CDR3 coding sequence is TGTGCCAGCAGTTCATCAGGGGGCCTGGGGTACGAGCAGTACTTC. V usage is TRBV12-3 or TRBV12-4 and J usage is TRBJ2-7; 8 positions agree with TRBD1. CDR3 length equals 15 residues. The trim removed 4 bases at V and 4 bases at J, leaving 9 bases unmatched.